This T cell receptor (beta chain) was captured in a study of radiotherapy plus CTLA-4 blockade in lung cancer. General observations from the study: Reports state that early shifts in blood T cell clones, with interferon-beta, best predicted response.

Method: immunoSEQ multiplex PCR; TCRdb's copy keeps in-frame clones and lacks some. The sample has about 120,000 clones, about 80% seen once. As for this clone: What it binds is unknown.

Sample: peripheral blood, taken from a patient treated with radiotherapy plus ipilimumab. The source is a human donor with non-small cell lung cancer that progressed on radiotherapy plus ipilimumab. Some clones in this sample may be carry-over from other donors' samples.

The CDR3 spells CASNKYTWDTEAFF. CDR3 DNA sequence: TGTGCCAGCAACAAATATACCTGGGACACTGAAGCTTTCTTT. The V gene is TRBV7-8, the J gene TRBJ1-1, with D unclear. The CDR3 sequence is 14 residues long. In germline, CDR1 is SGHVS, CDR2 FQNEAQ. With 7 bases removed from V and 3 bases from J, the gap between germline ends came to 15 bases.